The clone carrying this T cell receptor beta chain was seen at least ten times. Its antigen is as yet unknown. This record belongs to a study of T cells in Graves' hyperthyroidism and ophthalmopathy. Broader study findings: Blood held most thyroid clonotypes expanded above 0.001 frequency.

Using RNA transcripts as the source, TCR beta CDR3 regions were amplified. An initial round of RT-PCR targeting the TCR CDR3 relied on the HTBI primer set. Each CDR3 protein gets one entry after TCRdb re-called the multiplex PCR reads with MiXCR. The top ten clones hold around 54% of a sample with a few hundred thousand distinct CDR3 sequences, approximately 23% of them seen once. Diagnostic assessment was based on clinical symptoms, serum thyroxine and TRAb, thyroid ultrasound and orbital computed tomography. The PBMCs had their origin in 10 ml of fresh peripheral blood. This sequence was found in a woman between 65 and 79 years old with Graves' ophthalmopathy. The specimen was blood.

The chain's CDR3 is CASSFRGKNTEAFF. Written as DNA, the CDR3 is TGTGCCAGCAGTTTCAGGGGTAAGAACACTGAAGCTTTCTTT. The V gene is TRBV6-1, the J gene TRBJ1-1; TRBD1 is a possible D gene (6 bases). The CDR3 consists of 14 residues. The V gene lost 5 bases and the J gene lost 1 base, with 11 bases spanning the gap. CDR1 MNHNS and CDR2 SASEGT come from the germline V gene.